This TCR beta chain was documented in a study of blood T cell repertoires in COVID-19. Study in general: Sites in the United States, Italy and Spain provided acute and convalescent COVID-19 samples. T cells, B-cell-depleted T cells, or PBMCs provided the cDNA or gDNA that served as material.

In the authors' workflow: Amplification from reference gene primers served as the basis for estimated nucleated cell counts. Profiled with immunoSEQ multiplex PCR; TCRdb holds only in-frame clones, not every one. V and J calls and clone size are those listed in that table; D and trimming were worked out from the DNA. The sample has about 150,000 clones; roughly 87% are singletons. The CDR3 is made up of 15 amino acids. The V segment lost 4 bases and the J segment 2 bases; nucleotides outside the gene matches: 8. The germline V gene has CDR1 SEHNR and CDR2 FQNEAQ (reference sequence). The receptor was isolated from a woman aged 50 to 60 with acute or convalescent COVID-19. Sequenced input: peripheral blood. This chain uses TRBV7-9 with TRBJ2-7; 7 bases are a match to TRBD1. In DNA form, the CDR3 reads TGTGCCAGCAGCTCAGACCCAGACAGGGCCTACGAGCAGTACTTC. Protein product: CASSSDPDRAYEQYF.